This entry lists 30 T cell receptor beta chains sequenced from one sample in a study of blood T cell repertoires in COVID-19. The data were produced by immunoSEQ multiplex PCR, yet TCRdb's version contains in-frame clones alone and is incomplete. The profile covers 55,000 to 70,000 clones, with around 80% appearing a single time and approximately 14% taken by the ten largest. The sequenced material came from peripheral blood. The receptors here all came from an older man with acute or convalescent COVID-19.

V usage is TRBV30 and J usage is TRBJ1-1; 7 positions agree with TRBD1. The CDR3 sequence is 14 residues long. Per germline, CDR1 GTSNPN and CDR2 SVGIG (reference sequence). The V gene end was trimmed by 2 bases and the J gene end by 6 bases; junction bases not matched to a gene: 9. CDR3 coding DNA: TGTGCCTGGAGTTATGAGGGGGCAGGTGCTGAAGCTTTCTTT. This codes for CAWSYEGAGAEAFF.

This chain links TRBV30 with TRBJ2-3; D gene ambiguous. Germline V lookup: CDR1 GTSNPN, CDR2 SVGIG (reference sequence). The CDR3 runs to 14 residues. V lost 4 bases to trimming and J lost 2 bases, with 13 bases between them. The CDR3 bases are TGTGCCTGGACACCGGGTTTGGTCACAGATACGCAGTATTTT. This codes for CAWTPGLVTDTQYF.

The chain couples TRBV19 to TRBJ2-5, with 10 bases aligning to TRBD2. The junction had 10 bases not matched to a gene; V was cut back by 4 bases and J by 2 bases. CDR3 length: 17 amino acids. The germline gives CDR1 LNHDA, CDR2 SQIVND (reference sequence). CDR3 protein: CASSRGLAGVVQETQYF. The CDR3 region has the DNA TGTGCCAGTAGTAGGGGTCTAGCGGGAGTAGTACAAGAGACCCAGTACTTC.

This clone appeared a few times. The V and J genes are TRBV5-6 and TRBJ1-1, with D unclear. Trimming shortened V by 2 bases and J by 1 base, and 6 bases separated the two germline ends. The CDR3 has 13 residues. Germline V CDR1 and CDR2: SGHDT, YYEEEE. The CDR3 reads CASSFGQNTEAFF. The CDR3 nucleotides are TGTGCCAGCAGCTTTGGGCAGAACACTGAAGCTTTCTTT. Looking up the rest from reference TRBV5-6 and TRBJ1-1 gives the full variable domain: DAGVTQSPTHLIKTRGQQVTLRCSPKSGHDTVSWYQQALGQGPQFIFQYYEEEERQRGNFPDRFSGHQFPNYSSELNVNALLLGDSALYLCASSFGQNTEAFFGQGTRLTVV.

This clone was counted once. This rearrangement joins TRBV5-5 to TRBJ1-2; TRBD1 matches at 7 bases. Germline V gene lookup returns CDR1 SGHKS and CDR2 YYEKEE (reference sequence). The CDR3 sequence is 18 residues long. With 5 bases clipped from V and 2 bases from J, the junction kept 18 bases outside the gene matches. This chain's CDR3 is CASRRGTVPARMNYGYTF. The CDR3 region has the DNA TGTGCCAGCAGGAGGGGGACAGTTCCGGCCCGTATGAACTATGGCTACACCTTC.

V usage is TRBV6-1 and J usage is TRBJ1-2; 8 bases are a match to TRBD1. The germline V gene encodes CDR1 MNHNS and CDR2 SASEGT. With V trimmed by 2 bases and J by 2 bases, 7 bases remained unmatched. The CDR3 extends over 16 amino acids. The CDR3 loop reads CASSEPYTGGNYGYTF. DNA of the CDR3: TGTGCCAGCAGTGAACCTTACACAGGGGGGAACTATGGCTACACCTTC.

The gene calls are TRBV27 and TRBJ1-1; D may be TRBD1 (6 bases). V lost 11 bases and J lost 2, with 12 bases in between. Germline V lookup: CDR1 MNHEY, CDR2 SMNVEV (reference sequence). The CDR3 covers 12 residues. CDR3 DNA sequence: TGTGCCTCCATGGACAGAAACACTGAAGCTTTCTTT. The encoded protein is CASMDRNTEAFF.

This clone was observed a few times. The rearrangement links TRBV7-2 to TRBJ1-3; D is unresolved. The CDR3 has 15 amino acids. CDR1 SGHTA and CDR2 FQGNSA come from the germline V gene. The V gene lost 5 bases and the J gene lost 0 bases, with 11 bases spanning the gap. CDR3 sequence reads: CASSHPLGSGNTIYF. DNA for the CDR3: TGTGCCAGCAGCCATCCCCTCGGCTCTGGAAACACCATATATTTT.

The V call is TRBV24-1, the J call TRBJ2-3, with D possibly TRBD2 on 5 matching bases. The V gene lost 5 bases and the J gene lost 0 bases, with 11 bases spanning the gap. Germline values: CDR1 KGHDR, CDR2 SFDVKD. The CDR3 loop spans 15 amino acids. The CDR3 loop reads CATSALRGSTDTQYF. The CDR3 DNA follows: TGTGCCACCAGTGCCCTCCGCGGGAGCACAGATACGCAGTATTTT.

The chain joins TRBV6-1 to TRBJ2-3; no clear D. V was trimmed by 0 bases and J by 3 bases, leaving 7 bases between them. Germline CDR1 MNHNS, CDR2 SASEGT. This CDR3 contains 14 residues. The CDR3 nucleotides read TGTGCCAGCAGTGAAGCGCTCTATACAGATACGCAGTATTTT. Protein sequence: CASSEALYTDTQYF.

In this sample, this clone turned up a few times. This rearrangement joins TRBV2 to TRBJ1-5, with D hard to call. This CDR3 region has 15 residues. Trimming removed 6 bases at V and 3 bases at J, with 15 bases between. Germline CDR1 SNHLY, CDR2 FYNNEI. CDR3 coding DNA: TGTGCCAGCAGACGTGGAGCGGGAATCAATCAGCCCCAGCATTTT. This encodes CASRRGAGINQPQHF.

This clone was detected once. Here the CDR3 reads CASREGGLYF. CDR3 coding DNA: TGCGCCAGCAGGGAAGGGGGCCTGTACTTC. V usage is TRBV10-2 and J usage is TRBJ2-7; TRBD1 aligns across 7 bases. The CDR3 spans 10 residues. V lost 6 bases to trimming and J lost 12 bases; unmatched junction nucleotides: 5. Germline V gene data show CDR1 as WSHSY and CDR2 as SAAADI.

This chain joins TRBV2 and TRBJ1-2, with D possibly TRBD1 on 5 matching bases. V was clipped by 7 bases and J by 0 bases, with 15 bases between them. CDR1 and CDR2 from the germline V gene are SNHLY and FYNNEI. The CDR3 spans 15 residues. Here the CDR3 reads CASTDRQSPNYGYTF. The DNA for the CDR3 is TGTGCCAGCACCGATCGACAGAGTCCTAACTATGGCTACACCTTC.

The count of this clone is one. The chain carries TRBV7-8 and TRBJ2-5, with D unclear. Per germline, CDR1 SGHVS and CDR2 FQNEAQ. V lost 5 bases to trimming and J lost 4 bases, with 17 bases between them. The length of the CDR3 is 15 residues. The CDR3 region is CASSPWFGVGETQYF. CDR3 nucleotides: TGTGCCAGCAGCCCCTGGTTCGGAGTTGGAGAGACCCAGTACTTC.

This chain uses TRBV19 with TRBJ2-2; 12 positions match TRBD1. V trimming: 7 bases; J trimming: 1 base; junction bases outside the gene matches: 7. Germline V gene data show CDR1 as LNHDA and CDR2 as SQIVND (reference sequence). CDR3 length equals 17 residues. The chain's CDR3 is CASIRGQGALNTGELFF. The CDR3 region has the DNA TGTGCCAGTATCAGGGGACAGGGGGCCCTGAACACCGGGGAGCTGTTTTTT.

V usage is TRBV6-6 and J usage is TRBJ1-5, with 7 positions matching TRBD1. Germline V gives CDR1 MNHNY, CDR2 SVGAGI (reference sequence). The CDR3 contains 14 residues. V shed 6 bases and J 6 bases; nucleotides not matched to a gene: 8. CDR3 coding DNA: TGTGCCAGCAGAAGACAGGGCTCGGGTCAGCCCCAGCATTTT. Its protein is CASRRQGSGQPQHF.

The chain joins TRBV14 to TRBJ1-1; D may be TRBD1 (6 bases). The CDR3 totals 15 residues. V was pared by 3 bases and J by 5 bases, with 16 bases between. CDR1 is SGHDN, CDR2 FVKESK, per germline. CDR3 sequence: CASSHPQGPGTEAFF. In DNA, the CDR3 is TGTGCCAGCAGCCATCCACAGGGTCCGGGAACTGAAGCTTTCTTT.

This sequence joins TRBV6-1 and TRBJ1-4, with 8 bases that match TRBD1. This CDR3 region has 17 residues. J lost 3 bases, V lost 2 bases, and 8 bases had no gene match. Germline loops: CDR1 MNHNS, CDR2 SASEGT. The DNA of the CDR3 is TGTGCCAGCAGTGAAATATCCAGGGGGCGAGCTAATGAAAAACTGTTTTTT. It specifies CASSEISRGRANEKLFF.

V and J are TRBV15 and TRBJ2-7, with D perhaps TRBD2 (5 bases). Germline CDR1 is LNHNV and CDR2 is YYDKDF (reference sequence). This CDR3 region has 14 residues. V was cut by 7 bases and J by 5 bases, with 18 bases left in between. Here the CDR3 DNA reads TGTGCCACCACTAATCGGGCCCTCGGGGACGAGCAGTACTTC. It encodes CATTNRALGDEQYF.

The CDR3 bases are TGTGCCAGCAGCCGGTCCGGGACCGGAGGGCTCGAGCAGTACTTC. Protein product: CASSRSGTGGLEQYF. The V call is TRBV3-1 (or the pseudogene TRBV3-2), the J call TRBJ2-7; possibly TRBD2 for D (6 bases). The CDR3 covers 15 residues. Trimming cost V 4 bases and J 6 bases, with 19 bases left between them. The germline CDR1 and CDR2 sequences are LGHDT and YNNKEL (reference sequence).

The CDR3 spells CASSQGLAVPSNQPQHF. In nucleotides, the CDR3 is TGCGCCAGCAGCCAAGGACTCGCGGTCCCGAGCAATCAGCCCCAGCATTTT. The chain couples TRBV4-3 to TRBJ1-5; no definite D call. This CDR3 has 17 residues. Between the trimmed V and J ends, which lost 1 base and 1 base, there was a span of 14 bases. Germline CDR1 and CDR2: LGHNA and YSLEER.

The J gene is TRBJ2-7, the V gene TRBV11-2, with TRBD1 matching over 11 bases. This CDR3 is built from 14 residues. J was trimmed by 6 bases and V by 5 bases; bases with no gene match: 6. The germline CDR1 and CDR2 sequences are SGHAT and FQNNGV. The CDR3: CASSLDRGRAEQYF. CDR3 in DNA: TGTGCCAGCAGCCTGGACAGGGGGCGGGCCGAGCAGTACTTC.

The chain has TRBV4-3 and TRBJ2-1, with a tentative D call TRBD1 (5 bases). This CDR3 is 18 amino acids long. CDR1 LGHNA and CDR2 YSLEER come from the germline V gene. V was cut by 1 base and J by 1 base, with 17 bases left in between. The CDR3 DNA reads as TGCGCCAGCAGCCAAGTAGGAGCCCGAGCAGGGTCCTACAATGAGCAGTTCTTC. Amino acids: CASSQVGARAGSYNEQFF.

The genes are TRBV12-5 and TRBJ1-1; D unclear. CDR1 and CDR2 from the germline V gene are LGHNT and FRNRAP. Trimming left V 5 bases short and J 1 base short, with 5 bases between. This CDR3 has 12 residues. CDR3 in amino acids: CASGTANTEAFF. CDR3 coding DNA: TGTGCTAGTGGTACAGCGAACACTGAAGCTTTCTTT.

CDR3: CASSLGLAGVHNEQFF. The CDR3 coding sequence is TGTGCCAGCAGCCTAGGACTAGCGGGAGTCCACAATGAGCAGTTCTTC. The V and J genes are TRBV28 and TRBJ2-1; 13 bases map to TRBD2. CDR1 is MDHEN, CDR2 SYDVKM, per germline. This CDR3 has 16 residues. The trim removed 6 bases at V and 5 bases at J, leaving 7 bases unmatched.

This chain uses TRBV4-2 with TRBJ1-6, with 7 bases matching TRBD1. Trimming removed 5 bases from V and 7 bases from J; junction bases left unmatched: 8. CDR1 is LGHNA, CDR2 YNFKEQ, per germline. This CDR3 has 15 amino acids. The CDR3 region is CASSNPGQPNSPLHF. The CDR3 DNA reads as TGTGCCAGCAGCAACCCGGGACAGCCAAATTCACCCCTCCACTTT.

This clone came up a few times. The rearrangement joins TRBV7-8 to TRBJ2-1, with TRBD2 matching over 8 bases. V lost 3 bases and J lost 7; bases outside the gene matches: 17. The CDR3 is 18 residues long. Germline CDR1 and CDR2: SGHVS and FQNEAQ. The CDR3, as DNA: TGTGCCAGCAGCTTCCCGAGGGGTAGCGGGAAGGGAAGGAATGAGCAGTTCTTC. Amino acid sequence: CASSFPRGSGKGRNEQFF.

This rearrangement joins TRBV4-3 to TRBJ1-4, with D possibly TRBD1 on 6 matching bases. The ends were cut back, 4 bases at V and 3 bases at J, with 18 bases in the middle. CDR1 is LGHNA, CDR2 YSLEER, per germline. CDR3 length: 17 amino acids. CDR3 residues: CASSRPPGGRANEKLFF. DNA of the CDR3: TGCGCCAGCAGCCGGCCCCCGGGGGGCAGGGCTAATGAAAAACTGTTTTTT.

The genes are TRBV9 and TRBJ2-1, with TRBD2 matching 7 bases. The germline CDR1 and CDR2 sequences are SGDLS and YYNGEE. V shed 2 bases, J shed 6 bases, and the junction held 8 bases outside the gene matches. This CDR3 has 15 residues. The CDR3 region is CASSVTTGTTNEQFF. DNA for the CDR3: TGTGCCAGCAGCGTTACGACCGGGACTACCAATGAGCAGTTCTTC.

This clone was observed a handful of times. The chain carries TRBV6-5 and TRBJ1-6; tentative D call: TRBD1 (5 bases). CDR1 is MNHEY, CDR2 SVGAGI, per germline. The CDR3 has 15 residues. Deletions cut 0 bases from V and 9 bases from J, with 12 bases between. The CDR3 DNA sequence: TGTGCCAGCAGTTACTCGACCCAGGGCGGTTCACCCCTCCACTTT. It codes for CASSYSTQGGSPLHF.